The 30 T cell receptor beta chains given below trace back to one sample, sequenced in a study of shared clonotypes between healthy human individuals. Sequencing used immunoSEQ multiplex PCR; TCRdb keeps in-frame clones, though not all of them. Of over a million clones detected, approximately 80% appear once; the ten largest clones hold roughly 0.65%. The sample comprised memory CD4+ T cells from PBMCs. Subset: CD45RA-negative fraction. Receptors were obtained from a man aged 18 to 30 in good health. Some clones in this sample may be carry-over from other donors' samples.

V usage is TRBV4-1 and J usage is TRBJ2-7; 9 positions agree with TRBD2. The V gene end was trimmed by 3 bases and the J gene end by 3 bases; junction bases not matched to a gene: 12. CDR3 size: 17 residues. CDR1 and CDR2 (germline): MGHRA, YSYEKL. The CDR3 coding sequence is TGCGCCAGCAGCCAGTACCCCGGGACTAGCTACGACTACGAGCAGTACTTC. Translation: CASSQYPGTSYDYEQYF.

CDR3 sequence (DNA): TGTGCCAGCAGGGAGGACAGGGGAAACACTGAAGCTTTCTTT. The encoded protein is CASREDRGNTEAFF. J is TRBJ1-1 and V is TRBV28, with 9 bases aligning to TRBD1. The CDR3 has 14 amino acids. V was clipped by 6 bases and J by 2 bases; unmatched bases: 4. The V gene's germline CDR1 is MDHEN and CDR2 SYDVKM.

The V and J genes are TRBV7-9 and TRBJ2-3, with no clear D. CDR1 is SEHNR and CDR2 is FQNEAQ in the germline V gene (reference sequence). CDR3 length equals 15 residues. V gave up 5 bases and J gave up 6 bases, with 18 bases separating them. DNA for the CDR3: TGTGCCAGCAGCCTAATGACCCAGACTGTGGATACGCAGTATTTT. The encoded protein is CASSLMTQTVDTQYF. The full variable domain, rest sourced from reference TRBV7-9 and TRBJ2-3, is DTGVSQNPRHKITKRGQNVTFRCDPISEHNRLYWYRQTLGQGPEFLTYFQNEAQLEKSRLLSDRFSAERPKGSFSTLEIQRTEQGDSAMYLCASSLMTQTVDTQYFGPGTRLTVL.

A note on this clone: The junction departs from germline at one end; a sequencing error may be responsible. This rearrangement joins TRBV28 to TRBJ2-5; TRBD2 aligns across 9 bases. The CDR3 is 13 amino acids. Per the germline V gene, CDR1 is MDHEN and CDR2 is SYDVKM. CDR3 sequence reads: CATSSGSGETQYF. As DNA, the CDR3 is TGTGCCACCAGTAGCGGGAGCGGGGAGACCCAGTACTTC.

DNA for the CDR3: TGTGCCAGCAGCTTAGGCCCCACAGATACGCAGTATTTT. Protein: CASSLGPTDTQYF. The rearrangement joins TRBV7-3 to TRBJ2-3, with D unresolved. Per the germline V gene, CDR1 is SGHTA and CDR2 is FQGTGA. The V gene lost 2 bases and the J gene lost 2 bases, with 5 bases spanning the gap. This CDR3 region has 13 residues.

The chain has TRBV15 and TRBJ2-4; 7 nucleotides align to TRBD2. This CDR3 comprises 14 residues. Germline lookup yields CDR1 LNHNV and CDR2 YYDKDF (reference sequence). Germline trimming cut 5 bases from V and 8 bases from J; bases unmatched to any gene: 9. CDR3 nucleotides: TGTGCCACCAGCTCAAGCGACGCGGGGGACATTCAGTACTTC. This gives the protein CATSSSDAGDIQYF.

The chain couples TRBV29-1 to TRBJ2-7; D not resolved. The CDR3 consists of 11 residues. Germline CDR1 reads SQVTM; CDR2 reads ANQGSEA. Trimming removed 5 bases at V and 1 base at J, with 6 bases between. The CDR3 loop reads CSVIQSYEQYF. The CDR3 DNA is TGCAGCGTTATACAGTCCTACGAGCAGTACTTC.

The V gene is TRBV7-9, the J gene TRBJ1-4; D gene uncertain. V lost 2 bases to trimming and J lost 8 bases, with 18 bases between them. CDR1 SEHNR and CDR2 FQNEAQ come from the germline V gene (reference sequence). The CDR3 consists of 16 residues. The CDR3 spells CASSLSSRRLPEKLFF. In DNA, the CDR3 is TGTGCCAGCAGCTTAAGTTCGAGACGACTCCCGGAAAAACTGTTTTTT.

The CDR3 coding sequence is TGCAGCGCCTCGAGGGACGGTCAGCCCCAGCATTTT. This encodes CSASRDGQPQHF. The V gene is TRBV29-1, the J gene TRBJ1-5, with a weak D call TRBD1 (5 bases). Trimming stripped 7 bases from V and 6 bases from J, with 13 bases between. Looked up from germline, CDR1 is SQVTM and CDR2 is ANQGSEA. There are 12 residues in the CDR3.

This clone was picked up many times. The same CDR3 is also encoded by other DNA sequences in this sample. The chain joins TRBV15 to TRBJ1-5; D is ambiguous. The V gene lost 1 base and the J gene lost 7 bases, with 8 bases spanning the gap. Germline V CDR1 and CDR2: LNHNV, YYDKDF (reference sequence). This CDR3 comprises 13 residues. In nucleotides, the CDR3 is TGTGCCACCAGCAGAGGGGTTGGGCAGCCCCAGCATTTT. As protein: CATSRGVGQPQHF.

The V gene is TRBV2, the J gene TRBJ2-3, with D perhaps given as TRBD1 or TRBD2 (5 bases each). Germline-derived CDR1 and CDR2 are SNHLY and FYNNEI. The CDR3 covers 14 residues. V lost 4 bases and J lost 2, with 10 bases in between. CDR3: CASSVQGDTDTQYF. Here the CDR3 DNA reads TGTGCCAGCAGTGTTCAGGGAGACACAGATACGCAGTATTTT.

In its sample, this clone was seen many times. This chain joins TRBV2 and TRBJ1-2; D gene uncertain. The V and J ends lost 6 bases and 0 bases respectively, with 8 bases between them. The length of the CDR3 is 13 residues. Germline values: CDR1 SNHLY, CDR2 FYNNEI. The CDR3 loop reads CASRAGPNYGYTF. The DNA for the CDR3 is TGTGCCAGCAGAGCAGGACCTAACTATGGCTACACCTTC.

The chain couples TRBV11-1 to TRBJ2-6; D gene unclear. V dropped 4 bases and J dropped 0 bases, with 7 bases sitting between them. The CDR3 is 15 residues long. Per germline, CDR1 SGHAT and CDR2 FQDESV (reference sequence). The CDR3 DNA is TGTGCCAGCAGCTCTGGGAACTCTGGGGCCAACGTCCTGACTTTC. It yields the protein CASSSGNSGANVLTF.

This sequence joins TRBV29-1 and TRBJ2-1; 8 bases align to TRBD2. The CDR3 covers 15 residues. Germline assignment: CDR1 SQVTM and CDR2 ANQGSEA. V was pared by 4 bases and J by 8 bases, with 13 bases of the junction left unmatched. The CDR3 protein is CSVAPPSGWGDEQFF. The CDR3 DNA sequence: TGCAGCGTTGCACCTCCTAGCGGGTGGGGTGATGAGCAGTTCTTC.

The chain recombines TRBV7-3 with TRBJ1-1; D ambiguous. The V gene lost 1 base and the J gene lost 1 base, with 10 bases spanning the gap. CDR3 size: 15 residues. Germline loops: CDR1 SGHTA, CDR2 FQGTGA. The CDR3 sequence: CASSLSGQPNTEAFF. In nucleotides, the CDR3 is TGTGCCAGCAGCTTAAGCGGCCAGCCGAACACTGAAGCTTTCTTT.

The V gene is TRBV19, the J gene TRBJ1-2, with no clear D. With 9 bases removed from V and 4 bases from J, the gap between germline ends came to 21 bases. The germline CDR1 and CDR2 sequences are LNHDA and SQIVND (reference sequence). This CDR3 is built from 15 residues. The CDR3: CARNRGGAGFYGYTF. The CDR3 DNA is TGTGCCAGGAACCGGGGTGGAGCGGGCTTCTATGGCTACACCTTC.

The CDR3 bases are TGTGCCAGCTCACCGGGGACGAGTGAAAAACTGTTTTTT. Its protein product is CASSPGTSEKLFF. The chain has TRBV18 and TRBJ1-4; D is possibly TRBD1 (5 bases). This CDR3 comprises 13 residues. V was pared by 3 bases and J by 7 bases, with 9 bases between. Germline V CDR1 and CDR2: KGHSH, LQKENI.

V is TRBV4-1 and J is TRBJ1-4, with 11 bases identical to TRBD1. The CDR3 loop spans 16 amino acids. Germline CDR1 reads MGHRA; CDR2 reads YSYEKL. With V trimmed by 4 bases and J by 8 bases, 9 bases remained unmatched. CDR3 in DNA: TGCGCCAGCAGCCCCCCCGCCGGGACAGGGGGGGAAAAACTGTTTTTT. Translated, it gives CASSPPAGTGGEKLFF.

In its sample, this clone was seen a few times. This chain joins TRBV18 and TRBJ2-5; 12 bases line up with TRBD2. Germline lookup yields CDR1 KGHSH and CDR2 LQKENI. With 3 bases clipped from V and 3 bases from J, the junction kept 5 bases outside the gene matches. This CDR3 contains 16 residues. The CDR3 reads CASSPRLAGGEETQYF. The CDR3 nucleotides are TGTGCCAGCTCACCGAGGCTAGCGGGAGGGGAAGAGACCCAGTACTTC.

Points on this clone: A far larger clone is just one base off, so this is likely a read error. This chain uses TRBV29-1 with TRBJ1-1; D unresolved. The CDR3 is 10 amino acids. Germline V CDR1 and CDR2: SQVTM, ANQGSEA. The CDR3 spells CSAVNTEALF. CDR3 DNA sequence: TGCAGCGCTGTGAACACTGAAGCTTTATTT.

The chain links TRBV30 to TRBJ2-5, with D perhaps matching TRBD1 (6 bases). CDR1 and CDR2 (germline): GTSNPN, SVGIG (reference sequence). The CDR3 runs to 12 residues. Trimming removed 8 bases from V and 5 bases from J, with 15 bases in between. The CDR3 bases are TGTGCCCGTGGTGGAGACAGGGAGACCCAGTACTTC. Translation: CARGGDRETQYF.

This clone was detected many times. The chain has TRBV21-1 and TRBJ2-7; TRBD2 reflects the table's D call only, with no check against the DNA. TRBV21-1 is a pseudogene locus. This CDR3 comprises 16 residues. CDR3 bases: TGTGCCAGCAGCAAAGGGGATAGCGGGAGGGAGTACGAGCAGTACTTC. Protein product: CASSKGDSGREYEQYF.

The rearrangement uses TRBV28 and TRBJ1-1, with D tentatively TRBD1 (5 bases). From germline, CDR1 is MDHEN and CDR2 SYDVKM. The CDR3 length is 13 residues. Between the trimmed V and J ends, which lost 0 bases and 10 bases, there was a span of 12 bases. The CDR3 protein is CASSLWPGGRAFF. Written as DNA, the CDR3 is TGTGCCAGCAGTTTATGGCCGGGGGGTAGAGCTTTCTTT.

The chain has TRBV23-1 and TRBJ1-5; maybe TRBD1 (5 bases). TRBV23-1 is an ORF for which the function is uncertain. V was trimmed by 0 bases and J by 0 bases, leaving 18 bases between them. The CDR3 contains 19 residues. The CDR3 is CASSQSGTERGYSNQPQHF. CDR3 nucleotide sequence: TGCGCCAGCAGTCAATCAGGAACAGAGAGGGGCTATAGCAATCAGCCCCAGCATTTT.

Of note for this clone: The missing conserved phenylalanine or tryptophan at the end of this CDR3 makes a read error likely. V is TRBV5-6 and J is TRBJ1-1; D possibly corresponds to TRBD1 (5 bases). CDR3 length: 13 residues. CDR1 SGHDT and CDR2 YYEEEE come from the germline V gene. Trimming stripped 4 bases from V and 10 bases from J, with 17 bases between. CDR3 coding DNA: TGTGCCAGCAGCAAAGACAGCCTCAATGGAGCTTTCCTT. Translated: CASSKDSLNGAFL.

This chain connects TRBV5-6 to TRBJ2-3; 11 bases align to TRBD1. Per the germline V gene, CDR1 is SGHDT and CDR2 is YYEEEE. Trimming took 3 bases from V and 5 from J; bases not matched to a gene: 8. This CDR3 is built from 16 residues. CDR3 bases: TGTGCCAGCAGCTCGGACGGGACAGGGGGAGAAGATACGCAGTATTTT. It encodes CASSSDGTGGEDTQYF. Together with reference TRBV5-6 and TRBJ2-3, the CDR3 gives the full variable domain: DAGVTQSPTHLIKTRGQQVTLRCSPKSGHDTVSWYQQALGQGPQFIFQYYEEEERQRGNFPDRFSGHQFPNYSSELNVNALLLGDSALYLCASSSDGTGGEDTQYFGPGTRLTVL.

V usage is TRBV11-1 and J usage is TRBJ2-1; tentative D call: TRBD2 (7 bases). There are 17 residues in the CDR3. Germline V gives CDR1 SGHAT, CDR2 FQDESV (reference sequence). V lost 5 bases to trimming and J lost 4 bases, with 21 bases between them. This chain's CDR3 is CASSVWDRGAGYNEQFF. For the CDR3, the DNA is TGTGCCAGCAGCGTTTGGGACCGGGGGGCGGGTTACAATGAGCAGTTCTTC.

Concerning this clone: One base away lies a much larger clone, so this may be a sequencing read error. This chain uses TRBV7-8 with TRBJ2-3; D is ambiguous. With 1 base removed from V and 0 bases from J, the gap between germline ends came to 5 bases. Germline values: CDR1 SGHVS, CDR2 FQNEAQ. The CDR3 covers 14 residues. CDR3 bases: TGTGCCAGCAGCTTAGTTCCTAGCACAGATACGCAGTATTTT. Encoded protein: CASSLVPSTDTQYF.

Remarks on this clone: Other DNA sequences in this specimen translate into the identical CDR3. The J gene is TRBJ1-2, the V gene TRBV9; TRBD1 agrees at 7 bases. Germline lookup yields CDR1 SGDLS and CDR2 YYNGEE. V was clipped by 0 bases and J by 3 bases; unmatched bases: 5. CDR3 size: 15 residues. The CDR3: CASSVEGDSYYGYTF. The CDR3 DNA follows: TGTGCCAGCAGCGTAGAGGGGGACAGCTACTATGGCTACACCTTC.

This clone has only a few counts. The rearrangement joins TRBV10-3 to TRBJ2-2; D uncertain. Trimming cost V 6 bases and J 7 bases, with 12 bases left between them. This CDR3 comprises 13 residues. Germline V CDR1 and CDR2: ENHRY, SYGVKD. The CDR3: CAIRPMGGGELFF. CDR3 bases: TGTGCCATCAGACCTATGGGTGGCGGGGAGCTGTTTTTT.